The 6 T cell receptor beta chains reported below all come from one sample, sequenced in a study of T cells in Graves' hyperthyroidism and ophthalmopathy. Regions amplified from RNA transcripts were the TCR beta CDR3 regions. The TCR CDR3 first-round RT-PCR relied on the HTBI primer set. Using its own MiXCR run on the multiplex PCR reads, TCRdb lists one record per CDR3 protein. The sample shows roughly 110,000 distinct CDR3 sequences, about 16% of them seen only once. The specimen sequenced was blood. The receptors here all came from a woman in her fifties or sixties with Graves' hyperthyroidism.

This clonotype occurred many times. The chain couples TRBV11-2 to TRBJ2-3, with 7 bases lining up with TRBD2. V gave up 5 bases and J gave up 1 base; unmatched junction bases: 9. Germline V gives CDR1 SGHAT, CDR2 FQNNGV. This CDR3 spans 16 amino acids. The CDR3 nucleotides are TGTGCCAGCAGCCTACCCCTGGCGGGAGGCACAGATACGCAGTATTTT. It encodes CASSLPLAGGTDTQYF.

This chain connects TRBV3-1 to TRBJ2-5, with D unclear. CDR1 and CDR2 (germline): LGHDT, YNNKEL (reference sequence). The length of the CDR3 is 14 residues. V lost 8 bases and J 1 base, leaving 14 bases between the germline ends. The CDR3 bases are TGTGCCAGCTCACCACCGTCATTCCAAGAGACCCAGTACTTC. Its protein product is CASSPPSFQETQYF.

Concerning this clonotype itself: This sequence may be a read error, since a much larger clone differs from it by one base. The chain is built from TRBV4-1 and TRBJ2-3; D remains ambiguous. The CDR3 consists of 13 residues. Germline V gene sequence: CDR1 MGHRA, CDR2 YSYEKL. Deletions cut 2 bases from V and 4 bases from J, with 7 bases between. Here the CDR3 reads CASSQTHADTQYF. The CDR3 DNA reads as TGCGCCAGCAGCCAAACTCACGCAGATACGCAGTATTTT.

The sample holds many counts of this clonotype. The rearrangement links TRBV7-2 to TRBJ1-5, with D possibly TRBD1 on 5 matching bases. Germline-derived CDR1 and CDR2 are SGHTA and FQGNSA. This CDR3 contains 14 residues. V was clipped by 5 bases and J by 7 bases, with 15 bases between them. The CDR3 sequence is CASSPRRGVQPQHF. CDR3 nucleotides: TGTGCCAGCAGCCCCCGCCGGGGGGTGCAGCCCCAGCATTTT.

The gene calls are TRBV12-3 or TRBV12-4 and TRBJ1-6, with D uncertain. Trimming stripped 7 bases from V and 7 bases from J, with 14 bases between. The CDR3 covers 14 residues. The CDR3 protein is CASKAPGENSPLHF. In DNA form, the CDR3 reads TGTGCCAGCAAGGCACCCGGGGAGAATTCACCCCTCCACTTT.

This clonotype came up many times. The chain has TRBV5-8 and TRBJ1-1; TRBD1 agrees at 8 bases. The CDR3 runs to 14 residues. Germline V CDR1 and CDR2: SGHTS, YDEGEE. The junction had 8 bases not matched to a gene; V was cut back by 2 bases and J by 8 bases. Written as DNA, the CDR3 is TGTGCCAGCAGCTTTGACGACAGGGGAAGCGAAGCTTTCTTT. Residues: CASSFDDRGSEAFF.